A single sample gave rise to the 22 T cell receptor beta chains below, sequenced in a study of shared clonotypes between healthy human individuals. The protocol was immunoSEQ multiplex PCR, while the TCRdb copy is restricted to in-frame clones and leaves out a portion. This table has more than 2 million clones, 85% to 95% appearing once. The naive CD8 subset, CD45RO-negative cells positively selected for CCR7, excluded terminally differentiated effector memory CD45RA+ cells. The sequencing input was naive CD8+ T cells from PBMCs. These receptors were taken from a man aged 18-30 years in good health. Some clones in this sample may be carry-over from other donors' samples.

The rearrangement uses TRBV7-6 and TRBJ2-7; 8 bases match TRBD1. The CDR3 loop spans 13 amino acids. Trimming removed 5 bases from V and 7 bases from J; junction bases left unmatched: 7. Germline V gene sequence: CDR1 SGHVS, CDR2 FNYEAQ. CDR3 nucleotides: TGTGCCAGCAGCCTAGGGACAGGCGGAGAGCAGTACTTC. Amino acids: CASSLGTGGEQYF. The whole variable domain, remainder taken from reference TRBV7-6 and TRBJ2-7, is GAGVSQSPRYKVTKRGQDVALRCDPISGHVSLYWYRQALGQGPEFLTYFNYEAQQDKSGLPNDRFSAERPEGSISTLTIQRTEQRDSAMYRCASSLGTGGEQYFGPGTRLTVT.

The rearrangement joins TRBV6-1 to TRBJ1-1; the match to TRBD1 covers 7 bases. This CDR3 region has 14 residues. Germline loops: CDR1 MNHNS, CDR2 SASEGT. Trimming cost V 7 bases and J 0 bases; bases outside gene matches: 5. In DNA form, the CDR3 reads TGTGCCAGCAATGAGGGACAGATGAACACTGAAGCTTTCTTT. The encoded protein is CASNEGQMNTEAFF.

This chain connects TRBV19 to TRBJ2-5; 8 bases map to TRBD2. The germline gives CDR1 LNHDA, CDR2 SQIVND (reference sequence). Trimming cost V 6 bases and J 2 bases; bases outside gene matches: 14. This CDR3 comprises 17 residues. The chain's CDR3 is CASSTISGGRLQETQYF. CDR3 bases: TGTGCCAGTAGCACCATCTCGGGAGGGAGGCTTCAAGAGACCCAGTACTTC.

This chain links TRBV28 with TRBJ1-5, with a tentative D call TRBD1 (5 bases). The germline CDR1 and CDR2 sequences are MDHEN and SYDVKM. CDR3 length equals 15 residues. Trimming took 3 bases from V and 3 from J, leaving 12 bases between them. CDR3 protein: CASSFPREFNQPQHF. CDR3 nucleotides: TGTGCCAGCAGTTTCCCCAGGGAGTTCAATCAGCCCCAGCATTTT.

This clone has only one observation. This chain connects TRBV28 to TRBJ1-2, with a weak D call TRBD1 (5 bases). Per the germline V gene, CDR1 is MDHEN and CDR2 is SYDVKM. The CDR3 is 15 residues long. V was cut by 7 bases and J by 4 bases, with 19 bases left in between. The CDR3 reads CASKFRGSGPYGYTF. The CDR3 DNA reads as TGTGCCAGCAAGTTTAGGGGATCAGGGCCCTATGGCTACACCTTC.

The V call is TRBV4-3, the J call TRBJ2-3; D is ambiguous. V gave up 0 bases and J gave up 0 bases, with 10 bases separating them. CDR3 length: 16 residues. From germline, CDR1 is LGHNA and CDR2 YSLEER. CDR3 in DNA: TGCGCCAGCAGCCAAGATCTCAGTTCTAGCACAGATACGCAGTATTTT. Residues: CASSQDLSSSTDTQYF.

The chain carries TRBV7-9 and TRBJ2-1; D possibly corresponds to TRBD2 (5 bases). Germline loops: CDR1 SEHNR, CDR2 FQNEAQ (reference sequence). Trimming pared 2 bases from V and 10 bases from J, leaving 12 bases between. The CDR3 spans 13 residues. The CDR3 spells CASSLPSGNEQFF. The CDR3 bases are TGTGCCAGCAGCTTACCGTCGGGGAACGAGCAGTTCTTC.

The chain's CDR3 is CATSRDEGSGYTF. The CDR3 coding sequence is TGTGCCACCAGCAGAGATGAGGGGTCTGGCTACACCTTC. The chain couples TRBV15 to TRBJ1-2; the D gene is possibly TRBD1 (5 bases). The germline V and J ends were trimmed by 0 bases and 7 bases, with 9 bases remaining between them. Germline CDR1 and CDR2: LNHNV and YYDKDF (reference sequence). This CDR3 is 13 amino acids long.

The V gene is TRBV7-3, the J gene TRBJ2-2; D perhaps matches TRBD2 (6 bases). This CDR3 comprises 16 residues. Germline assignment: CDR1 SGHTA and CDR2 FQGTGA. V was clipped by 5 bases and J by 7 bases, with 20 bases between them. The CDR3 sequence: CASSLLRREKGGELFF. The DNA of the CDR3 is TGTGCCAGCAGCCTCCTAAGGCGGGAAAAGGGCGGGGAGCTGTTTTTT.

The chain employs TRBV7-9 and TRBJ2-5; tentative D call: TRBD1 (6 bases). V lost 7 bases to trimming and J lost 1 base, with 19 bases between them. This CDR3 has 16 residues. Germline V lookup: CDR1 SEHNR, CDR2 FQNEAQ (reference sequence). Written as DNA, the CDR3 is TGTGCCAGCACCAGGGGCCTTACAGGGACCCAAGAGACCCAGTACTTC. It specifies CASTRGLTGTQETQYF.

This clone came up once. V usage is TRBV11-2 and J usage is TRBJ1-2; the D is unclear. V lost 5 bases to trimming and J lost 8 bases, with 9 bases between them. Germline values: CDR1 SGHAT, CDR2 FQNNGV. CDR3 length equals 11 residues. The CDR3, as DNA: TGTGCCAGCAGCCTTCCGACAGGCTACACCTTC. Residues: CASSLPTGYTF.

The chain links TRBV19 to TRBJ2-7; D could derive from TRBD1 or TRBD2 (5 bases each). The CDR3 totals 14 residues. From germline, CDR1 is LNHDA and CDR2 SQIVND (reference sequence). Trimming took off 9 bases at V and 4 bases at J, with 19 bases between the two ends. The chain's CDR3 is CARAESPGPYEQYF. The CDR3 DNA reads as TGTGCCAGAGCCGAAAGCCCGGGACCTTACGAGCAGTACTTC.

The chain recombines TRBV19 with TRBJ1-2; 7 bases line up with TRBD1. J was trimmed by 4 bases and V by 3 bases; bases with no gene match: 8. Germline CDR1 and CDR2: LNHDA and SQIVND (reference sequence). The CDR3 covers 15 residues. CDR3 amino acids: CASSIDRTGGYGYTF. CDR3 coding DNA: TGTGCCAGTAGTATTGATCGGACAGGCGGCTATGGCTACACCTTC.

The genes are TRBV7-9 and TRBJ1-2; D may be TRBD1 (5 bases). The ends were cut back, 4 bases at V and 3 bases at J, with 18 bases in the middle. CDR1 SEHNR and CDR2 FQNEAQ come from the germline V gene (reference sequence). The CDR3 sequence is 16 residues long. CDR3 sequence: CASSSTADQGYYGYTF. In nucleotides, the CDR3 is TGTGCCAGCAGCTCCACAGCCGATCAGGGTTACTATGGCTACACCTTC.

As for this clone: In the same sample, other DNA sequences code for this CDR3. The genes are TRBV5-4 and TRBJ2-1; D could derive from TRBD1 or TRBD2 (5 bases each). The germline CDR1 and CDR2 sequences are SGHNT and YYREEE (reference sequence). V was trimmed by 4 bases and J by 5 bases, leaving 13 bases between them. The length of the CDR3 is 14 residues. The CDR3 DNA is TGTGCCAGCAGCCTCGGGACGCTCAACAATGAGCAGTTCTTC. Its protein product is CASSLGTLNNEQFF.

The chain has TRBV27 and TRBJ2-1, with D unclear. Trimming left V 3 bases short and J 6 bases short, with 12 bases between. Germline CDR1 is MNHEY and CDR2 is SMNVEV (reference sequence). The length of the CDR3 is 14 residues. CDR3 loop: CASSFSQKGNEQFF. For the CDR3, the DNA is TGTGCCAGCAGTTTTTCTCAGAAGGGCAATGAGCAGTTCTTC.

About this clone: Other DNA sequences in the sample encode the same CDR3. V gene TRBV7-3 combines with J gene TRBJ2-1; 7 nucleotides match TRBD1. Germline V gene data show CDR1 as SGHTA and CDR2 as FQGTGA. The length of the CDR3 is 15 residues. The trim removed 0 bases at V and 4 bases at J, leaving 3 bases unmatched. The CDR3: CASSLTGGGYNEQFF. CDR3 nucleotide sequence: TGTGCCAGCAGCTTAACAGGGGGCGGATACAATGAGCAGTTCTTC.

The chain recombines TRBV11-2 with TRBJ2-5; 11 nucleotides align to TRBD2. Germline CDR1 is SGHAT and CDR2 is FQNNGV. There are 16 residues in the CDR3. Trimming at V came to 4 bases and at J to 0 bases, leaving 4 bases not matched to a gene. The CDR3 coding sequence is TGTGCCAGCAGCTCAGGACTAGCGGGCCACCAAGAGACCCAGTACTTC. It specifies CASSSGLAGHQETQYF.

The chain has TRBV5-1 and TRBJ1-6, with TRBD1 as a possible D gene (5 bases). The CDR3 sequence is 15 residues long. Trimming stripped 4 bases from V and 7 bases from J, with 15 bases between. The germline V gene encodes CDR1 SGHRS and CDR2 YFSETQ. In nucleotides, the CDR3 is TGCGCCAGCAGCCCCCTCCCAGGGAGCAATTCACCCCTCCACTTT. It yields the protein CASSPLPGSNSPLHF.

This chain joins TRBV9 and TRBJ2-7, with D perhaps TRBD1 or TRBD2 (5 bases each). Germline V lookup: CDR1 SGDLS, CDR2 YYNGEE. With 3 bases removed from V and 0 bases from J, the gap between germline ends came to 10 bases. The CDR3 covers 14 residues. The CDR3 DNA reads as TGTGCCAGCAGCGGACGGGACCACTCCTACGAGCAGTACTTC. Its protein product is CASSGRDHSYEQYF.

The chain uses TRBV28 and TRBJ1-6; D is unclear. Germline V gene lookup returns CDR1 MDHEN and CDR2 SYDVKM. V lost 4 bases and J 10 bases, leaving 8 bases between the germline ends. The CDR3 sequence is 12 residues long. In nucleotides, the CDR3 is TGTGCCAGCAGTTCCCCGGAGTCACCCCTCCACTTT. Its translation is CASSSPESPLHF.

This chain links TRBV7-9 with TRBJ2-7; 7 nucleotides match TRBD2. The CDR3 runs 14 residues. From germline, CDR1 is SEHNR and CDR2 FQNEAQ (reference sequence). V gave up 5 bases and J gave up 4 bases; unmatched junction bases: 8. The CDR3 sequence: CASSDQRGPYEQYF. CDR3 nucleotide sequence: TGTGCCAGCAGCGACCAGCGGGGACCTTACGAGCAGTACTTC.